The 27 T cell receptor beta chains listed next were all sequenced from one sample in a study of T cell changes during pregnancy in multiple sclerosis. TCRdb keeps only in-frame clones here, not all; method: immunoSEQ multiplex PCR. The sample records fewer than 40,000 clones, more than 90% being singletons. The sequences come from CD8+ T cells from peripheral blood mononuclear cells, collected after pregnancy. These TCRs come from a female donor with multiple sclerosis, enrolled in a pregnancy study.

CDR3 protein: CASSQGGGYEQYF. The CDR3 nucleotides read TGTGCCAGCAGCCAAGGCGGTGGCTACGAGCAGTACTTC. This chain connects TRBV4-2 to TRBJ2-7; D unclear. Trimming cost V 1 base and J 3 bases, with 7 bases left between them. There are 13 residues in the CDR3. The germline V gene encodes CDR1 LGHNA and CDR2 YNFKEQ.

This rearrangement joins TRBV6-5 to TRBJ1-2; possible D gene TRBD1, 6 bases. Germline loops: CDR1 MNHEY, CDR2 SVGAGI. The V and J ends lost 1 base and 1 base respectively, with 10 bases between them. This CDR3 is 15 amino acids long. In DNA, the CDR3 is TGTGCCAGCAGTTACTATACAGGGAGTAACTATGGCTACACCTTC. Translated, it gives CASSYYTGSNYGYTF.

V usage is TRBV9 and J usage is TRBJ2-7; perhaps TRBD1 as D (5 bases). V shed 7 bases and J shed 5 bases, with 16 bases lying between them. The CDR3 totals 13 residues. Germline V gives CDR1 SGDLS, CDR2 YYNGEE. CDR3 loop: CASGPARANEQYF. CDR3 nucleotides: TGTGCCAGCGGCCCAGCCAGGGCCAACGAGCAGTACTTC.

V and J are TRBV5-1 and TRBJ1-2; 7 bases fit TRBD1. Germline trimming cut 6 bases from V and 8 bases from J; bases unmatched to any gene: 16. Germline V CDR1 and CDR2: SGHRS, YFSETQ. The CDR3 loop spans 15 amino acids. The CDR3, as DNA: TGCGCCAGCACAACCCGAGGGGGCGCGGGAGGGGGCTACACCTTC. Translation gives CASTTRGGAGGGYTF.

In this sample, this clone turned up once. CDR3 protein: CASSLTTSGSAYEQYF. The CDR3, as DNA: TGTGCCAGCAGTTTGACGACTAGCGGGTCAGCCTACGAGCAGTACTTC. This rearrangement joins TRBV6-5 to TRBJ2-7; 10 nucleotides line up with TRBD2. The CDR3 consists of 16 residues. Germline loops: CDR1 MNHEY, CDR2 SVGAGI. Unmatched junction bases numbered 8, after V lost 4 bases and J lost 2 bases.

V usage is TRBV5-5 and J usage is TRBJ2-7, with 7 bases that match TRBD1. Trimming removed 4 bases from V and 0 bases from J; junction bases left unmatched: 7. Germline V gene data show CDR1 as SGHKS and CDR2 as YYEKEE (reference sequence). CDR3 length equals 15 residues. This chain's CDR3 is CASSQRGQSSYEQYF. CDR3 coding DNA: TGTGCCAGCAGCCAAAGGGGGCAGTCCTCCTACGAGCAGTACTTC.

This clone has only one observation. The chain combines TRBV5-1 with TRBJ2-7; the match to TRBD1 covers 7 bases. The germline gives CDR1 SGHRS, CDR2 YFSETQ. This CDR3 comprises 13 residues. J gave up 6 bases and V 3 bases, and 6 bases lay outside the gene matches. The DNA of the CDR3 is TGCGCCAGCAGCTGGACAGGACCACCCGAGCAGTACTTC. Translated: CASSWTGPPEQYF. Drawing the rest from reference TRBV5-1 and TRBJ2-7, the complete variable domain is KAGVTQTPRYLIKTRGQQVTLSCSPISGHRSVSWYQQTPGQGLQFLFEYFSETQRNKGNFPGRFSGRQFSNSRSEMNVSTLELGDSALYLCASSWTGPPEQYFGPGTRLTVT.

This rearrangement joins TRBV29-1 to TRBJ2-7; 8 bases align to TRBD2. Germline loops: CDR1 SQVTM, CDR2 ANQGSEA. This CDR3 is built from 13 residues. V gave up 7 bases and J gave up 7 bases; unmatched junction bases: 12. The CDR3 protein is CSAIGRADYEQYF. The CDR3 DNA follows: TGCAGCGCCATCGGGAGGGCCGATTATGAGCAGTACTTC.

In its sample, this clone was seen once. The genes are TRBV6-4 and TRBJ1-1; D call uncertain. V dropped 8 bases and J dropped 2 bases, with 3 bases sitting between them. CDR1 is MRHNA, CDR2 SNTAGT, per germline. The CDR3 sequence is 10 residues long. In DNA form, the CDR3 reads TGTGCCAGCGGCAACACTGAAGCTTTCTTT. Protein: CASGNTEAFF.

V gene TRBV19 combines with J gene TRBJ1-1; 8 bases line up with TRBD1. After removal of 1 base from V and 1 base from J, the junction contained 2 bases not matched to a gene. Germline CDR1 is LNHDA and CDR2 is SQIVND (reference sequence). The CDR3 runs to 15 residues. CDR3 in amino acids: CASSIGTGPNTEAFF. DNA of the CDR3: TGTGCCAGTAGTATAGGGACAGGGCCGAACACTGAAGCTTTCTTT.

The V call is TRBV25-1, the J call TRBJ2-3; 11 bases align to TRBD2. Losses at the gene ends were 5 bases for V and 4 bases for J; bases not matched to a gene: 8. The CDR3 has 16 residues. Per the germline V gene, CDR1 is MGHDK and CDR2 is SYGVNS. CDR3 nucleotides: TGTGCCAGCAGTCCAATAGCGGGGGGGAATGCAGATACGCAGTATTTT. It is translated as CASSPIAGGNADTQYF.

This clone was detected only once. V usage is TRBV9 and J usage is TRBJ2-1; D is uncertain. Per germline, CDR1 SGDLS and CDR2 YYNGEE. The CDR3 sequence is 15 residues long. Trimming took off 0 bases at V and 8 bases at J, with 15 bases between the two ends. CDR3 protein: CASSVGLVGADEQFF. In nucleotides, the CDR3 is TGTGCCAGCAGCGTAGGACTGGTTGGCGCCGATGAGCAGTTCTTC. Together with reference TRBV9 and TRBJ2-1, the CDR3 gives the full variable domain: DSGVTQTPKHLITATGQRVTLRCSPRSGDLSVYWYQQSLDQGLQFLIQYYNGEERAKGNILERFSAQQFPDLHSELNLSSLELGDSALYFCASSVGLVGADEQFFGPGTRLTVL.

The chain couples TRBV9 to TRBJ1-2, with 9 bases fitting TRBD1. The CDR3 is 16 amino acids. Per the germline V gene, CDR1 is SGDLS and CDR2 is YYNGEE. V gave up 3 bases and J gave up 6 bases; unmatched junction bases: 12. The CDR3 loop reads CASSASPGQGYDGYTF. As DNA, the CDR3 is TGTGCCAGCAGCGCTTCACCGGGACAGGGTTATGATGGCTACACCTTC.

This clone is medium-sized. In DNA, the CDR3 is TGCGCCAGCAGCTTTCCGAGCGGCACAGATACGCAGTATTTT. Translation gives CASSFPSGTDTQYF. V and J are TRBV5-1 and TRBJ2-3, with no clear D. Trimming took 2 bases from V and 1 from J, leaving 8 bases between them. The germline CDR1 and CDR2 sequences are SGHRS and YFSETQ. The CDR3 loop spans 14 amino acids.

The chain is built from TRBV6-5 and TRBJ2-7; D remains ambiguous. V lost 0 bases and J 4 bases, leaving 7 bases between the germline ends. This CDR3 region has 13 residues. Germline values: CDR1 MNHEY, CDR2 SVGAGI. The CDR3 coding sequence is TGTGCCAGCAGTTACTCCTCACAATACGAGCAGTACTTC. Translating gives CASSYSSQYEQYF.

This clone was seen a single time. The CDR3 loop reads CASSRGTGYEKLFF. CDR3 nucleotides: TGTGCCAGCAGTCGGGGGACAGGGTATGAAAAACTGTTTTTT. The chain uses TRBV27 and TRBJ1-4; TRBD1 aligns across 9 bases. V dropped 5 bases and J dropped 6; count of bases not matched to a gene: 4. The CDR3 runs 14 residues. Germline V gene sequence: CDR1 MNHEY, CDR2 SMNVEV (reference sequence).

The chain uses TRBV28 and TRBJ2-5, with D perhaps matching TRBD1 (5 bases). The V gene lost 8 bases and the J gene lost 5 bases, with 21 bases spanning the gap. The CDR3 covers 15 residues. CDR1 is MDHEN, CDR2 SYDVKM, per germline. CDR3 DNA sequence: TGTGCCAGCCTATATGGGGCAGGGCTCCGGGAGACCCAGTACTTC. This gives the protein CASLYGAGLRETQYF.

V gene TRBV23-1 combines with J gene TRBJ1-5, with no clear D. TRBV23-1 is classed as an ORF, of uncertain function. The CDR3 runs 16 residues. V lost 4 bases and J lost 1, with 14 bases in between. CDR3 bases: TGCGCCAGCAGTCTAAGAGGGCGAGGGAGCAATCAGCCCCAGCATTTT. It is translated as CASSLRGRGSNQPQHF.

V gene TRBV10-3 combines with J gene TRBJ2-7; TRBD2 matches at 8 bases. Germline V gene sequence: CDR1 ENHRY, CDR2 SYGVKD. The CDR3 runs 16 residues. Germline trimming cut 2 bases from V and 6 bases from J; bases unmatched to any gene: 12. The CDR3 reads CAISEHAGTRAGEQYF. CDR3 nucleotide sequence: TGTGCCATCAGTGAGCACGCCGGGACTAGAGCGGGCGAGCAGTACTTC.

This chain connects TRBV7-2 to TRBJ2-7, with TRBD2 matching over 12 bases. Trimming cost V 5 bases and J 3 bases; bases outside gene matches: 5. Germline V gene lookup returns CDR1 SGHTA and CDR2 FQGNSA. The CDR3 is 15 residues long. In DNA, the CDR3 is TGTGCCAGCAGCCCCAGACTAGCGGGAGACTACGAGCAGTACTTC. It codes for CASSPRLAGDYEQYF.

V usage is TRBV7-9 and J usage is TRBJ2-1; 7 bases align to TRBD2. The junction had 4 bases not matched to a gene; V was cut back by 4 bases and J by 4 bases. The CDR3 loop spans 14 amino acids. Germline V gives CDR1 SEHNR, CDR2 FQNEAQ (reference sequence). The CDR3: CASSSGTMYNEQFF. The CDR3 DNA reads TGTGCCAGCAGCTCCGGGACTATGTACAATGAGCAGTTCTTC.

This clone showed up just once. The chain is built from TRBV7-6 and TRBJ2-7; 7 nucleotides align to TRBD1. Unmatched junction bases numbered 9, after V lost 4 bases and J lost 3 bases. Germline V gene sequence: CDR1 SGHVS, CDR2 FNYEAQ. There are 15 residues in the CDR3. The CDR3 sequence: CASSYRQGQVYEQYF. CDR3 coding DNA: TGTGCCAGCAGCTATCGACAGGGCCAGGTCTACGAGCAGTACTTC.

J is TRBJ1-1 and V is TRBV6-5; TRBD1 might be the D (6 bases). Between the trimmed V and J ends, which lost 0 bases and 1 base, there was a span of 12 bases. The germline gives CDR1 MNHEY, CDR2 SVGAGI. The CDR3 spans 16 residues. CDR3 sequence reads: CASSYSGTTRNTEAFF. The CDR3 DNA reads TGTGCCAGCAGTTACTCGGGGACAACAAGGAACACTGAAGCTTTCTTT.

The gene calls are TRBV13 and TRBJ1-5, with TRBD1 identical over 9 bases. In germline, CDR1 is PRHDT, CDR2 FYEKMQ (reference sequence). The CDR3 has 17 residues. The ends lost 4 bases at V and 2 bases at J; junction bases unmatched: 9. CDR3 coding DNA: TGTGCCAGCAGCTCCTCGGGACAGGGATCCCGCAATCAGCCCCAGCATTTT. This codes for CASSSSGQGSRNQPQHF.

The genes are TRBV27 and TRBJ2-1; D unclear. CDR1 and CDR2 (germline): MNHEY, SMNVEV (reference sequence). V shed 2 bases and J shed 12 bases, with 14 bases lying between them. This CDR3 has 13 residues. The DNA of the CDR3 is TGTGCCAGCAGTTTAGGTCTCCTGAGTGTGCAGTTCTTC. It encodes CASSLGLLSVQFF.

The chain couples TRBV28 to TRBJ2-2; weak D call: TRBD1 (6 bases). Looked up from germline, CDR1 is MDHEN and CDR2 is SYDVKM. V was shortened by 5 bases and J by 6 bases, with 16 bases between the two germline ends. CDR3 size: 15 residues. The CDR3 loop is CASSLGQIESGELFF. The CDR3 nucleotides read TGTGCCAGCAGTCTAGGACAGATCGAGTCCGGGGAGCTGTTTTTT.

J is TRBJ2-3 and V is TRBV9, with a weak D call TRBD2 (5 bases). Trimming removed 0 bases at V and 6 bases at J, with 14 bases between. The length of the CDR3 is 15 residues. Germline V lookup: CDR1 SGDLS, CDR2 YYNGEE. The CDR3 nucleotides are TGTGCCAGCAGCGTAGCCAGCGGCCTTCGGGATACGCAGTATTTT. This gives the protein CASSVASGLRDTQYF.